This TCR beta chain was recorded in a study of blood T cell repertoires in COVID-19. The data were produced by immunoSEQ multiplex PCR, yet TCRdb's version contains in-frame clones alone and is incomplete. The table records about 200,000 clones, roughly 88% of them present only once. The ends were cut back, 0 bases at V and 7 bases at J, with 6 bases in the middle. The CDR3 consists of 12 residues. The clonotype was recovered from a middle-aged man with COVID-19, enrolled during active disease. Sequencing used peripheral blood. The J gene is TRBJ1-1, the V gene TRBV12-3 or TRBV12-4; D not resolved. The CDR3: CASSLAGLEAFF. CDR3 bases: TGTGCCAGCAGTTTAGCGGGCCTTGAAGCTTTCTTT.